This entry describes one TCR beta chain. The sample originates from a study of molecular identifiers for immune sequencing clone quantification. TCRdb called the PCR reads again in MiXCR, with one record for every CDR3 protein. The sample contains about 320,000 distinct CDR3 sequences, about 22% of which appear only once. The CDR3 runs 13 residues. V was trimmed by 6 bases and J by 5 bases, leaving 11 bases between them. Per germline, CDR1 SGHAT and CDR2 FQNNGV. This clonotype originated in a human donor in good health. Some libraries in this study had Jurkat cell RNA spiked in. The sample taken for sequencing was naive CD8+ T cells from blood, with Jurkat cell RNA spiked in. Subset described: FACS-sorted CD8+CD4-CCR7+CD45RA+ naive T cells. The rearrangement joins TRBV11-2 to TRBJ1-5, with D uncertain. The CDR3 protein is CASRDRVDQPQHF. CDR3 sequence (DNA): TGTGCCAGCAGGGATAGGGTTGATCAGCCCCAGCATTTT.